The rows below give T cell receptor beta chains drawn from one sample of a study of shared clonotypes between healthy human individuals. Sequenced by immunoSEQ multiplex PCR; TCRdb stores in-frame clones only, minus some. There are 300,000 or so clones in the sample; roughly 70% occur only once, and around a tenth lies in the top ten. The material sequenced was memory CD4+ T cells sorted from blood. Every receptor here comes from a man aged 25 to 40 in good health. CDR3s include the opening cysteine and the closing phenylalanine or tryptophan.

v_call cdr3_aa
TRBV18 CASSLVEPNTEQFF
TRBV4-1 CASSQEGLAGVRQETQYF
TRBV10-2 CASIAGSTGELFF
TRBV6-1 CASRKTSTYEQYF
TRBV28 CASSSDKGRLTDTQYF
TRBV7-4 CASRPFYEQYF
TRBV5-4 CASSFDPRGNTEAFF
TRBV5-1 CASSLSDTQYF
TRBV5-1 CASTRGTSGEETQYF
TRBV5-4 CASSVKGGRAGVYNEQFF
TRBV28 CASSWLNQPQHF
TRBV27 CASSSRFLETQYF
TRBV6-6 CASSPPGSSFYEQYF
TRBV25-1 CASSVKNEKLFF